This is a list of T cell receptor beta chains from one sample in a study of persistence of HIV-infected CD4 T cells. The antigens of these receptors remain unknown. Some clones are missing from TCRdb's copy, which holds only in-frame ones; the method was immunoSEQ multiplex PCR. The profile shows around 60,000 clones, roughly 77% of them singletons. Sample: CD4+ T cells sorted from PBMCs after approximately 18-hour stimulation, taken from a patient who received antiretroviral therapy. The source is an adult man with HIV who was CMV-seropositive. Each CDR3 is given with its conserved first and last residue. The D gene is left open where the match is weak. Not all rows give a size; the values are once, few, many and, for expanded clones, a class.

>TRBJ1-2|NA|TRBV5-1|NA
CASSLAAANYGYTF
TGCGCCAGCAGCTTGGCCGCAGCTAACTATGGCTACACCTTC
>TRBJ2-7|NA|TRBV6-1|NA
CASSDRDTPYEQYF
TGTGCCAGCAGTGACCGGGACACGCCCTACGAGCAGTACTTC
>TRBJ1-2|NA|TRBV19|NA
CASSQGGSYGYTF
TGTGCCAGTAGTCAAGGGGGAAGCTATGGCTACACCTTC
>TRBJ2-1|TRBD1|TRBV19|NA
CASSSPGTGARSSYNEQFF
TGTGCCAGTAGTAGCCCCGGGACAGGAGCCAGGAGCTCCTACAATGAGCAGTTCTTC
>TRBJ1-5|NA|TRBV10-3|NA
CAISDNRAEGFGFQHF
TGTGCCATCAGTGACAACAGGGCAGAGGGCTTCGGATTTCAGCATTTT
>TRBJ2-3|NA|TRBV9|NA
CASSVERGTDTQYF
TGTGCCAGCAGCGTAGAGAGGGGGACAGATACGCAGTATTTT
>TRBJ2-7|TRBD1|TRBV18|NA
CASSAQGSSYEQYF
TGTGCCAGCTCAGCACAGGGGTCTTCCTACGAGCAGTACTTC
>TRBJ1-5|NA|TRBV12-3/TRBV12-4|NA
CASCLLGGEPQHF
TGTGCCAGCTGCCTCCTTGGAGGGGAGCCCCAGCATTTT
>TRBJ2-1|NA|TRBV11-3|NA
CASSLVRGGEQFF
TGTGCCAGCAGCTTAGTCCGGGGCGGTGAGCAGTTCTTC
>TRBJ1-5|NA|TRBV2|NA
CASSGAEQPQHF
TGTGCCAGCAGTGGGGCTGAGCAGCCCCAGCATTTT
>TRBJ1-2|NA|TRBV5-1|NA
CASSPKVAGGYTF
TGCGCCAGCAGCCCAAAAGTAGCAGGTGGCTACACCTTC
>TRBJ1-3|NA|TRBV7-6|NA
CASSLGPTPGGTIYF
TGTGCCAGCAGCTTGGGACCAACCCCTGGAGGGACCATATATTTT
>TRBJ2-5|TRBD1|TRBV6-1|NA
CASSEGSPGTGGTQYF
TGTGCCAGCAGTGAGGGGAGTCCCGGGACAGGTGGGACCCAGTACTTC
>TRBJ2-1|NA|TRBV7-2|NA
CASSLVQTTYNEQFF
TGTGCCAGCAGCTTAGTCCAGACTACGTACAATGAGCAGTTCTTC
>TRBJ2-3|TRBD2|TRBV4-1|few
CASSQAGTQAGGTDTQYF
TGCGCCAGCAGCCAAGCGGGGACCCAAGCGGGGGGCACAGATACGCAGTATTTT
>TRBJ1-6|NA|TRBV6-5|NA
CASSFDRTRGNSPLHF
TGTGCCAGCAGTTTCGACAGGACGCGCGGGAATTCACCCCTCCACTTT
>TRBJ1-1|TRBD1|TRBV5-1|once
CASSSGQGVGSTEAFF
TGCGCCAGCAGCTCCGGGCAGGGGGTGGGAAGCACTGAAGCTTTCTTT
>TRBJ2-7|NA|TRBV7-8|once
CASSFGPFGSEQYF
TGTGCCAGCAGCTTCGGTCCTTTTGGGAGCGAGCAGTACTTC
>TRBJ2-1|NA|TRBV5-3|NA
CARSWEKGNEQFF
TGTGCCAGAAGCTGGGAGAAGGGGAATGAGCAGTTCTTC
>TRBJ1-2|NA|TRBV5-1|NA
CASSLGESAGGYTF
TGCGCCAGCAGCTTGGGGGAGTCGGCAGGTGGCTACACCTTC
>TRBJ1-4|NA|TRBV19|few
CASSAGWKEKLFF
TGTGCCAGTAGTGCGGGGTGGAAGGAAAAACTGTTTTTT
>TRBJ2-6|TRBD1|TRBV5-6|NA
CASSEGAGGANVLTF
TGTGCCAGCAGCGAGGGGGCGGGCGGGGCCAACGTCCTGACTTTC
>TRBJ1-2|TRBD1|TRBV11-2|NA
CASSLEPGGYGYTF
TGTGCCAGCAGCTTAGAACCAGGGGGCTATGGCTACACCTTC
>TRBJ2-2|NA|TRBV5-1|NA
CASSLDQGAGGELFF
TGCGCCAGCAGCTTGGATCAGGGCGCTGGCGGGGAGCTGTTTTTT